This T cell receptor beta chain is drawn from a study of spatial heterogeneity in lung cancer. There are 15 residues in the CDR3. Germline V gene lookup returns CDR1 SGHAT and CDR2 FQNNGV. V lost 5 bases, J lost 9 bases, and 7 bases stayed unmatched. Study-level points and caveats: Intratumoral expanded alpha and beta TCR counts were found to track tumor mutation counts.

TCRdb ran MiXCR on the 5' RACE reads and lists one entry per CDR3 protein. The sample has fewer than 10,000 distinct CDR3 sequences, around 7% seen once. This clonotype is judged medium-sized. The antigen is unknown. Indicated time point: sample taken at primary tumor resection. Source: lung tumor tissue, taken at surgery. This receptor was taken from a female donor with early-stage non-small cell lung cancer. The chain is built from TRBV11-2 and TRBJ2-1, with 13 bases that match TRBD2. Here the CDR3 reads CASSLGTSGNGEQFF. The CDR3 coding sequence is TGTGCCAGCAGCCTCGGGACTAGCGGGAATGGTGAGCAGTTCTTC.